A selection of T cell receptor beta chains follows, all from one sample in a study of T cell repertoires in cytomegalovirus infection. TCRdb re-analysed the reads in MiXCR, keeping a single row per CDR3 protein. The sample has under 850,000 distinct CDR3 sequences; around 35% are singletons. These receptors' antigens are unknown. Sequenced material: cultured PBMCs, taken from culture after CMV antigen stimulation. Receptor source: a human donor in good health (CMV status not recorded). Some clones in this sample may be carry-over from other donors' samples. The CDR3 runs from the conserved cysteine through the conserved F or W. D genes are given only for firm matches. For some rows the clone size is stated as once, few or many, or as a class when expanded; others skip it.

many	TRBV12-3/TRBV12-4	TRBJ2-7	NA	CASSRSSEQYF	TGTGCCAGCTCGAGGTCGTCCGAGCAGTACTTC
few	TRBV12-3/TRBV12-4	TRBJ2-1	NA	CASSFLKDEQFF	TGTGCCAGCAGTTTTCTAAAGGATGAGCAGTTCTTC
few	TRBV7-9	TRBJ1-3	NA	CASSLGGPSSGNTIYF	TGTGCCAGCAGCTTGGGGGGACCGAGCTCTGGAAACACCATATATTTT
few	TRBV5-6	TRBJ2-1	NA	CASSSGGYGGEQFF	TGTGCCAGCAGCTCCGGGGGTTATGGTGGTGAGCAGTTCTTC
NA	TRBV7-8	TRBJ2-5	NA	CASSYEYQETQYF	TGTGCCAGCAGCTACGAGTATCAAGAGACCCAGTACTTC
NA	TRBV7-9	TRBJ2-3	NA	CASSPRGGETDTQYF	TGTGCCAGCAGCCCTAGGGGGGGCGAGACAGATACGCAGTATTTT
NA	TRBV12-5	TRBJ1-1	NA	CASGLGSNEAFF	TGTGCTAGTGGTTTAGGCAGCAATGAAGCTTTCTTT
few	TRBV7-9	TRBJ1-6	NA	CASSTSSGVLHF	TGTGCCAGCAGCACCTCCTCCGGGGTACTCCACTTT
few	TRBV6-6	TRBJ1-4	TRBD1	CASSKPRDSLTTNEKLFF	TGTGCCAGCAGCAAACCCCGGGACAGTCTGACTACTAATGAAAAACTGTTTTTT
NA	TRBV4-1	TRBJ2-5	NA	CASSQDSASQYF	TGTGCCAGCAGCCAGGATTCGGCTTCCCAGTACTTC
many	TRBV7-8	TRBJ2-3	TRBD2	CASSLIAGAGVDTQYF	TGTGCCAGCAGCCTTATAGCGGGAGCAGGGGTAGATACGCAGTATTTT
few	TRBV6-2/TRBV6-3	TRBJ2-1	TRBD1	CASSYSRDRVDEQFF	TGTGCCAGCAGTTACTCTAGGGACAGGGTCGATGAGCAGTTCTTC
few	TRBV4-2	TRBJ1-2	TRBD1	CASSLATGDYGYTF	TGTGCCAGCAGCCTGGCGACAGGGGACTATGGCTACACCTTC
NA	TRBV4-2	TRBJ2-3	NA	CASSQEKEGTDTQYF	TGTGCCAGCAGCCAAGAGAAAGAAGGCACAGATACGCAGTATTTT
few	TRBV5-1	TRBJ1-6	TRBD1	CASSPGGTGRVSPLHF	TGCGCCAGCAGCCCTGGTGGGACAGGGCGGGTTTCACCCCTCCACTTT
few	TRBV19	TRBJ1-2	NA	CASSLTTSYNYGYTF	TGTGCCAGTAGCCTAACAACAAGTTATAACTATGGCTACACCTTC
NA	TRBV6-1	TRBJ1-1	TRBD1	CASNGQGGSEAFF	TGTGCCAGCAACGGACAGGGCGGCTCAGAAGCTTTCTTT
many	TRBV7-2	TRBJ1-6	NA	CASSLGEVSPLHF	TGTGCCAGCAGCCTAGGGGAAGTTTCACCCCTCCACTTT
few	TRBV24-1	TRBJ2-7	NA	CATSDPGAGDYEQYF	TGTGCCACCAGTGATCCCGGGGCAGGAGACTACGAGCAGTACTTC
many	TRBV7-2	TRBJ1-6	TRBD1	CASSSRTGNNSPLHF	TGTGCCAGCAGCTCCCGGACAGGGAATAATTCACCCCTCCACTTT
NA	TRBV5-4	TRBJ1-1	NA	CASSSTRLGHTEAFF	TGTGCCAGCAGCTCCACACGGTTGGGGCATACTGAAGCTTTCTTT
many	TRBV19	TRBJ1-5	NA	CASSESGYSNQPQHF	TGTGCCAGTAGTGAGTCGGGGTATAGCAATCAGCCCCAGCATTTT
NA	TRBV12-5	TRBJ2-1	TRBD2	CASGFHSGRGEQFF	TGTGCTAGTGGTTTCCATAGCGGGAGAGGGGAGCAGTTCTTC
many	TRBV11-2	TRBJ2-1	NA	CASSPHGGGAAYNEQFF	TGTGCCAGCAGCCCGCACGGGGGCGGGGCCGCCTACAATGAGCAGTTCTTC
NA	TRBV5-6	TRBJ2-1	NA	CASSPAGPQYDEQFF	TGTGCCAGCAGCCCGGCGGGACCCCAATACGATGAGCAGTTCTTC
NA	TRBV4-1	TRBJ2-3	TRBD2	CASSQNPGLGSPDTQYF	TGCGCCAGCAGCCAAAACCCGGGACTAGGTTCCCCAGATACGCAGTATTTT